This T cell receptor (beta chain) emerged from a study of response to subunit inactivated influenza vaccine. In its sample, this clonotype was seen a few times. As yet, its antigen is unknown. This CDR3 region has 13 residues. V lost 8 bases and J 6 bases, leaving 14 bases between the germline ends. Germline values: CDR1 MDHEN, CDR2 SYDVKM. Whole-study results and caveats: Few new T cells, the authors suggested, are recruited by each seasonal influenza vaccination.

TCRdb itself ran the RT-PCR reads through MiXCR, one entry per CDR3 protein. The sample records approximately 700,000 distinct CDR3 sequences, approximately 15% being singletons. Sequenced here: PBMCs from blood, sampled roughly 2 weeks before vaccination. V and J are TRBV28 and TRBJ2-1; TRBD1 or TRBD2 may be the D gene (5 bases each). The origin of this receptor is a man aged 50-60 years who received an inactivated influenza vaccine. The CDR3 DNA reads TGTGCCAGCTCCGGGACGAACTCCAATGAGCAGTTCTTC. It codes for CASSGTNSNEQFF.